These 24 T cell receptor beta chains share one sample of origin, sequenced in a study of blood T cell repertoires in COVID-19. Only in-frame clones appear in the TCRdb table, and some are missing; sequencing was by immunoSEQ multiplex PCR. The sample has 150,000 to 200,000 clones; around nine tenths are singletons. The sample taken for sequencing was peripheral blood. The receptors here all came from a woman aged 70 to 79 with COVID-19, enrolled during active disease.

The genes are TRBV28 and TRBJ1-5, with a possible D match to TRBD1 (5 bases). This CDR3 region has 13 residues. V lost 6 bases and J lost 7, with 13 bases in between. Germline assignment: CDR1 MDHEN and CDR2 SYDVKM. The CDR3 DNA is TGTGCCAGCAGGGCGACTGACAGACAGCCCCAGCATTTT. Translating gives CASRATDRQPQHF.

V is TRBV11-2 and J is TRBJ1-2; perhaps TRBD1 as D (5 bases). The CDR3 has 12 amino acids. The V end lost 1 base, the J end lost 8 bases, and 8 bases lay between the germline ends. Germline V gene data show CDR1 as SGHAT and CDR2 as FQNNGV. The CDR3: CASSLAGNGYTF. CDR3 coding DNA: TGTGCCAGCAGCTTAGCAGGGAACGGCTACACCTTC.

This chain connects TRBV12-5 to TRBJ2-7; D remains unclear. V dropped 6 bases and J dropped 3 bases, with 18 bases sitting between them. Germline V gives CDR1 LGHNT, CDR2 FRNRAP. This CDR3 spans 15 amino acids. CDR3 bases: TGTGCTAGTGGAAGCTTGCGAGATGCGGACTACGAGCAGTACTTC. Protein sequence: CASGSLRDADYEQYF.

The chain employs TRBV3-1 (or the pseudogene TRBV3-2) and TRBJ1-2, with TRBD1 as a possible D gene (6 bases). The V end lost 8 bases, the J end lost 5 bases, and 18 bases lay between the germline ends. Germline lookup yields CDR1 LGHDT and CDR2 YNNKEL (reference sequence). CDR3 length: 14 amino acids. This CDR3 is CASGGGGGAYGYTF. The CDR3 DNA follows: TGTGCCAGCGGGGGTGGCGGGGGCGCATATGGCTACACCTTC.

This sequence joins TRBV28 and TRBJ2-2, with 7 bases matching TRBD2. The J segment lost 0 bases and the V segment lost 2 bases, leaving 9 bases of the junction unmatched. CDR3 length: 18 residues. Germline V gene data show CDR1 as MDHEN and CDR2 as SYDVKM. This CDR3 reads CASSLTGDYPTNTGELFF. The CDR3 DNA follows: TGTGCCAGCAGTTTAACTGGGGACTACCCGACGAACACCGGGGAGCTGTTTTTT.

The table lists this clone with a few counts. V is TRBV5-1 and J is TRBJ2-6; D might be TRBD2 (5 bases). This CDR3 region has 15 residues. The V gene lost 0 bases and the J gene lost 3 bases, with 7 bases spanning the gap. Germline V gene data show CDR1 as SGHRS and CDR2 as YFSETQ. CDR3 DNA sequence: TGCGCCAGCAGCTTGGGGGCGGGTGGGGCCAACGTCCTGACTTTC. Protein: CASSLGAGGANVLTF.

V and J are TRBV19 and TRBJ2-1, with TRBD2 matching over 11 bases. Trimming at V came to 9 bases and at J to 9 bases, leaving 10 bases not matched to a gene. Germline V CDR1 and CDR2: LNHDA, SQIVND (reference sequence). CDR3 size: 14 residues. CDR3 sequence: CASTGTSGLGEQFF. As DNA, the CDR3 is TGTGCCAGCACCGGGACTAGCGGATTGGGTGAGCAGTTCTTC.

V is TRBV5-1 and J is TRBJ2-3; D is uncertain. Germline V lookup: CDR1 SGHRS, CDR2 YFSETQ. V dropped 4 bases and J dropped 1 base, with 13 bases sitting between them. This CDR3 spans 15 amino acids. The CDR3 DNA reads as TGCGCCAGCAGCAGTCAGAATTTCCGCACAGATACGCAGTATTTT. Protein product: CASSSQNFRTDTQYF. The full variable domain, in which reference TRBV5-1 and TRBJ2-3 provide the parts outside the CDR3, is KAGVTQTPRYLIKTRGQQVTLSCSPISGHRSVSWYQQTPGQGLQFLFEYFSETQRNKGNFPGRFSGRQFSNSRSEMNVSTLELGDSALYLCASSSQNFRTDTQYFGPGTRLTVL.

J is TRBJ2-7 and V is TRBV29-1; perhaps TRBD2 as D (6 bases). Germline V gene sequence: CDR1 SQVTM, CDR2 ANQGSEA. The CDR3 has 15 amino acids. V lost 1 base to trimming and J lost 2 bases, with 15 bases between them. The CDR3 loop reads CSVEAPSSVTYEQYF. The CDR3 DNA follows: TGCAGCGTTGAAGCCCCTTCTAGCGTCACCTACGAGCAGTACTTC.

The count of this clone is one. This rearrangement joins TRBV19 to TRBJ2-7; weak D call: TRBD2 (6 bases). Germline CDR1 LNHDA, CDR2 SQIVND (reference sequence). The CDR3 consists of 13 residues. V lost 8 bases to trimming and J lost 3 bases, with 14 bases between them. CDR3 DNA sequence: TGTGCCAGTGGAGACGCGGGGTTCTACGAGCAGTACTTC. Translation gives CASGDAGFYEQYF.

The CDR3 sequence: CASSQDQGTEAFF. In nucleotides, the CDR3 is TGTGCCAGCAGCCAAGATCAGGGAACTGAAGCTTTCTTT. This chain uses TRBV14 with TRBJ1-1, with a weak D call TRBD1 (5 bases). The CDR3 totals 13 residues. V was trimmed by 0 bases and J by 5 bases, leaving 7 bases between them. Looked up from germline, CDR1 is SGHDN and CDR2 is FVKESK.

V usage is TRBV5-1 and J usage is TRBJ1-5, with TRBD1 matching over 8 bases. This CDR3 has 15 amino acids. Germline trimming cut 1 base from V and 2 bases from J; bases unmatched to any gene: 2. The V gene's germline CDR1 is SGHRS and CDR2 YFSETQ. The DNA of the CDR3 is TGCGCCAGCAGCTTGTCAGGGGGCCGCAATCAGCCCCAGCATTTT. It codes for CASSLSGGRNQPQHF.

The chain couples TRBV15 to TRBJ1-3; D gene ambiguous. This CDR3 contains 14 residues. The germline CDR1 and CDR2 sequences are LNHNV and YYDKDF (reference sequence). V lost 3 bases to trimming and J lost 4 bases, with 10 bases between them. The CDR3 here is CATSSRGSGNTIYF. The CDR3 DNA reads TGTGCCACCAGCAGTCGGGGTTCGGGAAACACCATATATTTT.

The rearrangement links TRBV11-2 to TRBJ1-4, with 9 bases matching TRBD1. Germline V CDR1 and CDR2: SGHAT, FQNNGV. There are 16 residues in the CDR3. The junction had 8 bases not matched to a gene; V was cut back by 5 bases and J by 4 bases. CDR3: CASSTNRGLSNEKLFF. The CDR3 bases are TGTGCCAGCAGCACAAACAGGGGGCTGAGTAATGAAAAACTGTTTTTT.

This clone is a singleton in its sample. The chain uses TRBV5-1 and TRBJ1-2; TRBD1 matches at 7 bases. Germline V CDR1 and CDR2: SGHRS, YFSETQ. Trimming at V came to 4 bases and at J to 7 bases, leaving 19 bases not matched to a gene. The CDR3 totals 17 residues. The CDR3 loop reads CASSPRAGGNPRSGYTF. In DNA form, the CDR3 reads TGCGCCAGCAGCCCGAGGGCAGGGGGGAACCCCCGGTCTGGCTACACCTTC.

This chain uses TRBV11-3 with TRBJ1-3, with D unclear. Germline loops: CDR1 SGHNT, CDR2 YENEEA. Trimming stripped 5 bases from V and 0 bases from J, with 17 bases between. The CDR3 covers 17 residues. The DNA of the CDR3 is TGTGCCAGCAGCCCAGCCCCCGGGTCCTACTCTGGAAACACCATATATTTT. It codes for CASSPAPGSYSGNTIYF.

This chain joins TRBV6-5 and TRBJ1-1; TRBD1 is a possible D gene (5 bases). The V gene's germline CDR1 is MNHEY and CDR2 SVGAGI. The V end lost 6 bases, the J end lost 5 bases, and 7 bases lay between the germline ends. The CDR3 extends over 11 amino acids. CDR3 nucleotides: TGTGCCAGCAGAGGGGTAACTGAAGCTTTCTTT. Encoded protein: CASRGVTEAFF.

To note about this clone: The same CDR3 is also encoded by other DNA sequences in this sample. The J gene is TRBJ2-7, the V gene TRBV9; 10 bases match TRBD2. CDR1 and CDR2 (germline): SGDLS, YYNGEE. This CDR3 is 15 amino acids long. Germline trimming cut 3 bases from V and 4 bases from J; bases unmatched to any gene: 7. Here the CDR3 reads CASSGGLAETYEQYF. CDR3 bases: TGTGCCAGCAGCGGAGGACTAGCGGAGACGTACGAGCAGTACTTC.

V and J are TRBV6-5 and TRBJ1-4, with TRBD1 as a possible D gene (6 bases). The germline V gene encodes CDR1 MNHEY and CDR2 SVGAGI. Trimming cost V 5 bases and J 10 bases, with 14 bases left between them. The length of the CDR3 is 13 residues. The CDR3 region has the DNA TGTGCCAGCAGTCCGGGGACATCCGGAAAACTGTTTTTT. This encodes CASSPGTSGKLFF.

V gene TRBV3-1 (or the pseudogene TRBV3-2) combines with J gene TRBJ1-6; tentative D call: TRBD1 (5 bases). The germline V gene encodes CDR1 LGHDT and CDR2 YNNKEL (reference sequence). Trimming took off 4 bases at V and 9 bases at J, with 13 bases between the two ends. This CDR3 is 14 amino acids long. The CDR3, as DNA: TGTGCCAGCAGCCGGGAAGGGGTTGGTTCACCCCTCCACTTT. This encodes CASSREGVGSPLHF.

In nucleotides, the CDR3 is TGCACCACTTGGGGACAGGGACATGGCTACACCTTC. Its translation: CTTWGQGHGYTF. V is TRBV29-1 and J is TRBJ1-2; 9 nucleotides match TRBD1. The CDR3 is 12 residues long. The germline V gene has CDR1 SQVTM and CDR2 ANQGSEA.

This chain joins TRBV7-8 and TRBJ2-2, with TRBD1 matching 7 bases. The CDR3 contains 16 residues. V was pared by 2 bases and J by 6 bases, with 9 bases of the junction left unmatched. The V gene's germline CDR1 is SGHVS and CDR2 FQNEAQ. This CDR3 reads CASSLLIGRGPGELFF. CDR3 bases: TGTGCCAGCAGCTTATTGATCGGTAGGGGGCCCGGGGAGCTGTTTTTT.

The chain employs TRBV21-1 and TRBJ2-7; the table's D call, TRBD1, has no DNA check behind it. TRBV21-1 is marked as a pseudogene. The CDR3 runs 15 residues. Here the CDR3 DNA reads TGTGCCAGCATTGATTGGCAGGCCCTCTCCTACGAGCAGTACTTC. Protein: CASIDWQALSYEQYF.

This clone was seen only once. V usage is TRBV10-3 and J usage is TRBJ1-1; D may be TRBD1 (6 bases). The CDR3 contains 12 residues. Trimming left V 10 bases short and J 4 bases short, with 13 bases between. Germline-derived CDR1 and CDR2 are ENHRY and SYGVKD. CDR3 DNA sequence: TGTGCCACTGCAGGGGCGGTCACTGAAGCTTTCTTT. Translated, it gives CATAGAVTEAFF.